This T cell receptor beta chain was recorded in a study of shared clonotypes between healthy human individuals. Study background: The study drew on two women and a few men aged 18 to 49 as donors.

This CDR3 region has 15 residues. Germline lookup yields CDR1 SGHAT and CDR2 FQNNGV. The V and J ends lost 3 bases and 2 bases respectively, with 14 bases between them. Libraries were prepared by immunoSEQ multiplex PCR; TCRdb keeps only in-frame clonotypes and omits some of them. Of 550,000 to 800,000 clones in the sample, approximately 74% were seen once. The source of this sequence is a woman younger than 45 in good health. Sequencing was performed on memory CD4+ T cells sorted from blood. Subset reported: CD45RA-negative fraction. The rearrangement links TRBV11-2 to TRBJ2-7; D possibly uses TRBD1 or TRBD2 (5 bases each). For the CDR3, the DNA is TGTGCCAGCAGCTTGGAACGGGGCCAGGCCTACGAGCAGTACTTC. Translated: CASSLERGQAYEQYF. The full variable domain, its missing parts supplied by reference TRBV11-2 and TRBJ2-7, is EAGVAQSPRYKIIEKRQSVAFWCNPISGHATLYWYQQILGQGPKLLIQFQNNGVVDDSQLPKDRFSAERLKGVDSTLKIQPAKLEDSAVYLCASSLERGQAYEQYFGPGTRLTVT.